Shown below are 27 T cell receptor beta chains from a single sample sequenced in a study of CD8 T cells in ankylosing spondylitis. TCRdb reprocessed the 5' RACE reads with MiXCR, giving one entry per CDR3 protein. The sample consists of fewer than 350,000 distinct CDR3 sequences, about 9.9% of them appearing once. The sample comprised blood, either unsorted or a sorted T cell fraction (not recorded which). The receptors here all came from a female donor with ankylosing spondylitis or in good health (not recorded which).

This clonotype was counted many times. The rearrangement links TRBV5-1 to TRBJ2-7; D tentatively reads TRBD1 or TRBD2 (5 bases each). Germline V gives CDR1 SGHRS, CDR2 YFSETQ. V lost 4 bases to trimming and J lost 0 bases, with 11 bases between them. This CDR3 spans 14 amino acids. The CDR3 spells CASSPGRSSYEQYF. CDR3 coding DNA: TGCGCCAGCAGCCCGGGACGTAGCTCCTACGAGCAGTACTTC.

There are many counts of this clonotype. The chain joins TRBV28 to TRBJ2-1; no definite D call. Trimming cost V 3 bases and J 1 base, with 10 bases left between them. Germline-derived CDR1 and CDR2 are MDHEN and SYDVKM. This CDR3 is built from 15 residues. CDR3 residues: CASSLRQHSYNEQFF. DNA for the CDR3: TGTGCCAGCAGTTTGAGGCAGCATTCCTACAATGAGCAGTTCTTC.

This clonotype was found many times. V and J are TRBV7-2 and TRBJ2-1; 12 bases line up with TRBD2. Trimming at V came to 3 bases and at J to 6 bases, leaving 9 bases not matched to a gene. Per the germline V gene, CDR1 is SGHTA and CDR2 is FQGNSA. This CDR3 region has 17 residues. The DNA of the CDR3 is TGTGCCAGCAGCTTGTATCCGGGACTAGCGGGTCTCAATGAGCAGTTCTTC. It encodes CASSLYPGLAGLNEQFF.

This clonotype was seen at least ten times. This chain uses TRBV7-2 with TRBJ1-6, with a possible D match to TRBD1 (5 bases). This CDR3 spans 15 amino acids. The V end lost 5 bases, the J end lost 6 bases, and 14 bases lay between the germline ends. Germline lookup yields CDR1 SGHTA and CDR2 FQGNSA. CDR3 nucleotide sequence: TGTGCCAGCAGCGCGACAGAGGTGGGTAATTCACCCCTCCACTTT. Translating it yields CASSATEVGNSPLHF.

This chain connects TRBV6-5 to TRBJ2-5; D remains ambiguous. Per germline, CDR1 MNHEY and CDR2 SVGAGI. This CDR3 region has 17 residues. V lost 0 bases, J lost 2 bases, and 16 bases lay in between. CDR3 DNA sequence: TGTGCCAGCAGTTACTCGATGGGTACCCCACGACAAGAGACCCAGTACTTC. Translation gives CASSYSMGTPRQETQYF.

This clonotype was seen a few times. The chain uses TRBV13 and TRBJ2-2; a weak D match, TRBD2 (5 bases). The CDR3 extends over 18 amino acids. Germline CDR1 and CDR2: PRHDT and FYEKMQ (reference sequence). V was clipped by 10 bases and J by 4 bases, with 28 bases between them. CDR3 amino acids: CAISLEPSSTRGTGELFF. CDR3 nucleotides: TGTGCCATCAGTTTAGAGCCTAGCTCCACACGCGGCACCGGGGAGCTGTTTTTT. The full variable domain, its missing parts supplied by reference TRBV13 and TRBJ2-2, is AAGVIQSPRHLIKEKRETATLKCYPIPRHDTVYWYQQGPGQDPQFLISFYEKMQSDKGSIPDRFSAQQFSDYHSELNMSSLELGDSALYFCAISLEPSSTRGTGELFFGEGSRLTVL.

The chain couples TRBV12-3 or TRBV12-4 to TRBJ2-7; the match to TRBD2 covers 9 bases. The CDR3 has 16 residues. Germline trimming cut 8 bases from V and 6 bases from J; bases unmatched to any gene: 17. DNA for the CDR3: TGTGCCAGCTCCCGGAGTCGTGGCGGGAGGGCTGGCGAGCAGTACTTC. It encodes CASSRSRGGRAGEQYF.

The chain combines TRBV15 with TRBJ1-3; D remains unclear. Trimming shortened V by 11 bases and J by 0 bases, and 20 bases separated the two germline ends. CDR3 size: 16 residues. Germline V gives CDR1 LNHNV, CDR2 YYDKDF (reference sequence). The DNA of the CDR3 is TGTGCCGCCCGAAATCTTGGTCTAGTCTCTGGAAACACCATATATTTT. Translating gives CAARNLGLVSGNTIYF.

This clonotype appeared many times. This chain uses TRBV7-8 with TRBJ1-1; D ambiguous. The germline CDR1 and CDR2 sequences are SGHVS and FQNEAQ. There are 14 residues in the CDR3. The V end lost 0 bases, the J end lost 1 base, and 6 bases lay between the germline ends. CDR3 protein: CASSLAGTNTEAFF. CDR3 nucleotides: TGTGCCAGCAGCTTAGCGGGAACGAACACTGAAGCTTTCTTT.

The chain links TRBV20-1 to TRBJ2-1; maybe TRBD2 (6 bases). Per germline, CDR1 DFQATT and CDR2 SNEGSKA (reference sequence). This CDR3 is 17 amino acids long. Trimming left V 3 bases short and J 6 bases short, with 24 bases between. The CDR3: CSASEAGMGLVLNEQFF. CDR3 nucleotide sequence: TGCAGTGCTAGTGAGGCGGGGATGGGCCTCGTGCTCAATGAGCAGTTCTTC.

There are many counts of this clonotype. CDR3 residues: CSARGSSSFYNEQFF. The CDR3, as DNA: TGCAGTGCGAGGGGTTCTAGCAGCTTCTACAATGAGCAGTTCTTC. V is TRBV20-1 and J is TRBJ2-1, with D perhaps TRBD1 or TRBD2 (5 bases each). Between the trimmed V and J ends, which lost 6 bases and 3 bases, there was a span of 18 bases. The CDR3 is made up of 15 amino acids. CDR1 DFQATT and CDR2 SNEGSKA come from the germline V gene (reference sequence).

This clonotype was seen many times. The chain joins TRBV20-1 to TRBJ1-5; D remains ambiguous. This CDR3 is 13 amino acids long. Trimming cost V 5 bases and J 2 bases, with 10 bases left between them. CDR1 is DFQATT and CDR2 is SNEGSKA in the germline V gene (reference sequence). The CDR3 DNA reads TGCAGTGCTGAGTACCGTGGCAATCAGCCCCAGCATTTT. The encoded protein is CSAEYRGNQPQHF.

This clonotype was recorded at least ten times. This chain connects TRBV6-2 or TRBV6-3 to TRBJ1-1; 7 bases fit TRBD1. J lost 10 bases, V lost 7 bases, and 12 bases had no gene match. Germline V gives CDR1 MNHEY, CDR2 SVGEGT. The CDR3 is 13 amino acids. For the CDR3, the DNA is TGTGCCAGCACCGACCGACAGGGCTCACGAGCTTTCTTT. It translates to CASTDRQGSRAFF.

This clonotype occurred many times. The CDR3 coding sequence is TGTGCCAGCAGTCCTCAACTAGCGGGAGCGGGGAATGAGCAGTTCTTC. Its translation is CASSPQLAGAGNEQFF. V is TRBV28 and J is TRBJ2-1; TRBD2 agrees at 11 bases. Losses at the gene ends were 5 bases for V and 7 bases for J; bases not matched to a gene: 10. The germline V gene encodes CDR1 MDHEN and CDR2 SYDVKM. CDR3 length: 16 amino acids. The variable domain in full, with the rest retrieved from reference TRBV28 and TRBJ2-1, is DVKVTQSSRYLVKRTGEKVFLECVQDMDHENMFWYRQDPGLGLRLIYFSYDVKMKEKGDIPEGYSVSREKKERFSLILESASTNQTSMYLCASSPQLAGAGNEQFFGPGTRLTVL.

V usage is TRBV7-2 and J usage is TRBJ2-1; D gene unclear. CDR3 size: 11 residues. V was trimmed by 6 bases and J by 8 bases, leaving 8 bases between them. Germline CDR1 reads SGHTA; CDR2 reads FQGNSA. The CDR3, as DNA: TGTGCCAGCAGTGTAGCACATGAGCAGTTCTTC. Its translation: CASSVAHEQFF.

This clonotype was recorded at least ten times. The rearrangement links TRBV27 to TRBJ2-7; TRBD1 matches at 7 bases. The CDR3 covers 14 residues. Losses at the gene ends were 6 bases for V and 2 bases for J; bases not matched to a gene: 7. CDR1 is MNHEY and CDR2 is SMNVEV in the germline V gene (reference sequence). CDR3 loop: CASRPGQSTYEQYF. The CDR3 nucleotides read TGTGCCAGCAGGCCGGGACAGTCTACCTACGAGCAGTACTTC.

This clonotype occurred a few times. The J gene is TRBJ2-5, the V gene TRBV12-3 or TRBV12-4; 7 nucleotides match TRBD1. V lost 5 bases and J lost 1; bases outside the gene matches: 4. This CDR3 has 14 amino acids. In DNA, the CDR3 is TGTGCCAGCAGTGTTGACAGGGTCCAAGAGACCCAGTACTTC. This codes for CASSVDRVQETQYF.

This chain joins TRBV27 and TRBJ2-3, with 7 nucleotides matching TRBD1. CDR3 length: 14 amino acids. CDR1 and CDR2 from the germline V gene are MNHEY and SMNVEV (reference sequence). The V and J ends lost 6 bases and 6 bases, in that order; junction bases with no gene match: 9. The CDR3 bases are TGTGCCAGCAGCGGGACAGTCTGGGGGGATACGCAGTATTTT. As protein: CASSGTVWGDTQYF.

This clonotype was observed at least ten times. The chain couples TRBV11-2 to TRBJ2-1; D is uncertain. Germline V gene data show CDR1 as SGHAT and CDR2 as FQNNGV. The V end lost 5 bases, the J end lost 0 bases, and 14 bases lay between the germline ends. The CDR3 length is 16 residues. The CDR3 DNA is TGTGCCAGCAGCCTCCTGGGGTCACTCTCCTACAATGAGCAGTTCTTC. Protein sequence: CASSLLGSLSYNEQFF.

At least ten counts were recorded for this clonotype. The chain links TRBV28 to TRBJ2-3; 13 bases map to TRBD2. The J segment lost 3 bases and the V segment lost 5 bases, leaving 8 bases of the junction unmatched. This CDR3 has 17 residues. CDR1 is MDHEN and CDR2 is SYDVKM in the germline V gene. For the CDR3, the DNA is TGTGCCAGCAGTCGCATGCCGGGACTAGCGGGGACAGATACGCAGTATTTT. The encoded protein is CASSRMPGLAGTDTQYF.

In its sample, this clonotype was seen many times. The gene calls are TRBV7-9 and TRBJ2-7; TRBD1 matches at 7 bases. Germline loops: CDR1 SEHNR, CDR2 FQNEAQ (reference sequence). Trimming took 5 bases from V and 2 from J; bases not matched to a gene: 6. The CDR3 sequence is 14 residues long. For the CDR3, the DNA is TGTGCCAGCAGCAATACAGGGGTTGCCTACGAGCAGTACTTC. This gives the protein CASSNTGVAYEQYF.

In this sample, this clonotype turned up many times. This chain's CDR3 is CASSAGTGDHNEQFF. The CDR3 bases are TGCGCCAGCAGCGCTGGGACAGGCGATCACAATGAGCAGTTCTTC. The V call is TRBV5-1, the J call TRBJ2-1, with TRBD1 matching 8 bases. The trim removed 4 bases at V and 5 bases at J, leaving 8 bases unmatched. The CDR3 is made up of 15 amino acids. Germline CDR1 is SGHRS and CDR2 is YFSETQ.

This clonotype has ten or more counts. The chain links TRBV29-1 to TRBJ2-7; D may be TRBD1 (5 bases). This CDR3 has 12 residues. Germline V gene sequence: CDR1 SQVTM, CDR2 ANQGSEA. V was cut by 2 bases and J by 2 bases, with 7 bases left in between. Written as DNA, the CDR3 is TGCAGCGTTGAACAGGGCCCCTACGAGCAGTACTTC. Protein: CSVEQGPYEQYF.

This clonotype was found many times. This chain links TRBV28 with TRBJ2-7; tentatively, D is TRBD1 (6 bases). Trimming shortened V by 4 bases and J by 3 bases, and 16 bases separated the two germline ends. The CDR3 sequence is 15 residues long. CDR1 is MDHEN, CDR2 SYDVKM, per germline. CDR3 region: CASSSPTGINYEQYF. The CDR3 nucleotides are TGTGCCAGCAGTTCTCCGACAGGCATAAACTACGAGCAGTACTTC.

This clonotype was counted between two and nine times. This sequence joins TRBV5-1 and TRBJ2-2; the D gene is possibly TRBD2 (5 bases). V was shortened by 0 bases and J by 6 bases, with 9 bases between the two germline ends. In germline, CDR1 is SGHRS, CDR2 YFSETQ. The CDR3 is 14 amino acids. This CDR3 is CASSLGTLAGELFF. CDR3 nucleotides: TGCGCCAGCAGCTTGGGGACTTTAGCCGGGGAGCTGTTTTTT.

This clonotype was found many times. The chain employs TRBV20-1 and TRBJ2-3; D call uncertain. Germline V gene lookup returns CDR1 DFQATT and CDR2 SNEGSKA (reference sequence). V was pared by 6 bases and J by 0 bases, with 19 bases between. This CDR3 is built from 16 residues. The CDR3 region is CSAPSGQRGSTDTQYF. CDR3 DNA sequence: TGCAGTGCGCCGTCCGGGCAGCGTGGGAGCACAGATACGCAGTATTTT.

This clonotype showed up many times. The V call is TRBV25-1, the J call TRBJ2-7, with 11 bases lining up with TRBD2. Germline loops: CDR1 MGHDK, CDR2 SYGVNS. Trimming took 8 bases from V and 4 from J; bases not matched to a gene: 4. The CDR3 is 13 amino acids. The CDR3 DNA follows: TGTGCCAGCGCGGGACTAGCGGATTACGAGCAGTACTTC. Translating it yields CASAGLADYEQYF.